This TCR beta chain was identified in a study of OX40 agonist ivuxolimab in advanced cancers. Study overall: Allowance was made for prior anti-PD-1, anti-PD-L1 or anti-CTLA-4 therapy, and roughly 40% had some. Study results and caveats: CD8+ T cells were the subset that, on average, had more expanded clones than CD4+.

Deletions cut 5 bases from V and 1 base from J, with 12 bases between. Germline CDR1 is SGHTA and CDR2 is FQGNSA. CDR3 length equals 14 residues. About this clone itself: Its antigen is currently unknown.

Clones were sequenced by immunoSEQ multiplex PCR, and TCRdb holds only the in-frame ones, with some missing. The repertoire has roughly 60,000 clones, about 82% of them found once; the top ten carry 1.9%. The clonotype originates from an adult with an advanced solid tumor such as melanoma, head and neck, liver or kidney cancer. The sequencing here drew on CD4+ or CD8+ T cells sorted from blood, taken in a trial of the OX40 agonist ivuxolimab. The rearrangement uses TRBV7-2 and TRBJ2-7; D tentatively fits TRBD1 or TRBD2 (5 bases each). The CDR3 here is CASSPPGPSYEQYF. The CDR3 region has the DNA TGTGCCAGCAGCCCTCCGGGACCGTCCTACGAGCAGTACTTC.